The 10 T cell receptor beta chains below were found in one sample sequenced in a study of CD8 T cells in ankylosing spondylitis. Via MiXCR, TCRdb re-called the 5' RACE reads, giving one row per CDR3 protein. The sample lists 300,000 to 400,000 distinct CDR3 sequences, 14% to 15% occurring once. Input material: blood, either unsorted or a sorted T cell fraction (not recorded which). These receptors were collected from a male donor with ankylosing spondylitis or in good health (not recorded which).

The rearrangement joins TRBV7-6 to TRBJ2-1; 7 bases are shared with TRBD2. The CDR3 has 17 residues. J was trimmed by 0 bases and V by 1 base; bases with no gene match: 6. The germline V gene encodes CDR1 SGHVS and CDR2 FNYEAQ. Here the CDR3 reads CASSLGAGVVSYNEQFF. CDR3 nucleotide sequence: TGTGCCAGCAGCTTAGGCGCGGGAGTTGTCTCCTACAATGAGCAGTTCTTC.

This clonotype was observed many times. This rearrangement joins TRBV12-3 or TRBV12-4 to TRBJ1-1, with D uncertain. This CDR3 spans 13 amino acids. Trimming removed 7 bases from V and 6 bases from J, with 15 bases in between. Written as DNA, the CDR3 is TGTGCCAGCACCCTGGGAGGGATCGCTGAAGCTTTCTTT. Amino acid sequence: CASTLGGIAEAFF.

The chain links TRBV3-1 to TRBJ1-1; D unclear. Germline V CDR1 and CDR2: LGHDT, YNNKEL (reference sequence). The CDR3 sequence is 13 residues long. Trimming removed 1 base at V and 3 bases at J, with 6 bases between. The CDR3: CASSQGAYTEAFF. The CDR3, as DNA: TGTGCCAGCAGCCAAGGCGCCTACACTGAAGCTTTCTTT.

This clonotype was counted ten times or more. The chain couples TRBV29-1 to TRBJ2-1; 8 bases are a match to TRBD1. CDR1 and CDR2 from the germline V gene are SQVTM and ANQGSEA. The CDR3 has 12 residues. With V trimmed by 4 bases and J by 6 bases, 2 bases remained unmatched. The CDR3 DNA reads TGCAGCGTTGGAGACAGGGGCAATGAGCAGTTCTTC. This sequence encodes CSVGDRGNEQFF.

This clonotype turned up a few times. This chain joins TRBV20-1 and TRBJ2-1; possibly TRBD2 for D (7 bases). Germline CDR1 DFQATT, CDR2 SNEGSKA (reference sequence). There are 16 residues in the CDR3. The V end lost 0 bases, the J end lost 3 bases, and 15 bases lay between the germline ends. CDR3 bases: TGCAGTGCTAGAGATCATACGGGGGGCCGCTACAATGAGCAGTTCTTC. Translated, it gives CSARDHTGGRYNEQFF.

This clonotype was recorded at least ten times. This chain connects TRBV6-2 or TRBV6-3 to TRBJ2-2; 9 bases fit TRBD1. From germline, CDR1 is MNHEY and CDR2 SVGEGT. This CDR3 is built from 18 residues. The V and J ends lost 5 bases and 2 bases, in that order; junction bases with no gene match: 12. CDR3 amino acids: CASSPRDRVNYNTGELFF. The CDR3 DNA is TGTGCCAGCAGTCCCCGGGACAGGGTGAATTATAACACCGGGGAGCTGTTTTTT.

The chain carries TRBV12-3 or TRBV12-4 and TRBJ1-1, with a possible D match to TRBD1 (6 bases). This CDR3 region has 13 residues. The V and J ends lost 7 bases and 1 base respectively, with 10 bases between them. This chain's CDR3 is CASTMTGNTEAFF. The CDR3 DNA reads as TGTGCCAGCACCATGACAGGGAACACTGAAGCTTTCTTT.

The J gene is TRBJ2-1, the V gene TRBV12-3 or TRBV12-4, with 7 positions matching TRBD2. Trimming took 3 bases from V and 5 from J; bases not matched to a gene: 7. The CDR3 length is 15 residues. CDR3 region: CASSFGGGADNEQFF. The CDR3 coding sequence is TGTGCCAGCAGTTTTGGCGGGGGAGCGGACAATGAGCAGTTCTTC.

CDR3 nucleotide sequence: TGTGCAAGTCGCTTCCGGGGAACTCTCCCCCGACCCACCTACGAGCAGTACTTC. Protein product: CASRFRGTLPRPTYEQYF. The chain is built from TRBV12-2 and TRBJ2-7; the DNA was not used to check the table's D call, TRBD1. TRBV12-2 is a pseudogene locus. CDR3 length: 18 amino acids.

This clonotype has just a few counts. The chain recombines TRBV10-3 with TRBJ1-1, with 9 bases lining up with TRBD1. Germline V CDR1 and CDR2: ENHRY, SYGVKD. The trim removed 10 bases at V and 8 bases at J, leaving 5 bases unmatched. The CDR3 runs to 11 residues. This CDR3 is CATGQGPEAFF. DNA for the CDR3: TGTGCCACCGGACAGGGGCCCGAAGCTTTCTTT.